A selection of T cell receptor beta chains follows, all from one sample in a study of T cell responses to AZD1222 COVID-19 vaccine. The repertoire was sequenced with immunoSEQ multiplex PCR; TCRdb's copy has only in-frame clones and lacks some. Here the sample spans some 150,000 clones, roughly nine tenths being singletons. Sequencing was performed on peripheral blood, taken on day 0 of AZD1222 vaccination. These receptor sequences come from an adult in good health. CDR3s include the opening cysteine and the closing phenylalanine or tryptophan. Each record gives: CDR3 length, D gene, V gene, J gene, clone size, CDR3 DNA, CDR3 protein. The D gene is left open where the match is weak. Clone sizes are given selectively: once, few, many, or a class where the clone is expanded.

>15|-|TRBV5-4|TRBJ2-7|-
TGTGCCAGCAGCTTGGGGTCAGGGGGGTCCTACGAGCAGTACTTC
CASSLGSGGSYEQYF
>16|TRBD1|TRBV7-6|TRBJ2-2|-
TGTGCCAGCAGCCCACAGACAGGGACGAACACCGGGGAGCTGTTTTTT
CASSPQTGTNTGELFF
>14|-|TRBV5-1|TRBJ2-2|-
TGCGCCAGCAGCTTGCAACTAGCCGCCGGGGAGCTGTTTTTT
CASSLQLAAGELFF
>13|-|TRBV29-1|TRBJ1-1|-
TGCAGCGTTGTTCAAGGGAGTTACACTGAAGCTTTCTTT
CSVVQGSYTEAFF
>11|-|TRBV29-1|TRBJ1-2|-
TGCAGCGTTGAAGGAACCGGTGGCTACACCTTC
CSVEGTGGYTF
>21|TRBD1|TRBV6-6|TRBJ1-1|-
TGTGCCAGCAGTCCCTCAGGGGGCGCGGAGCAGCCCTCCCGTATGAACACTGAAGCTTTCTTT
CASSPSGGAEQPSRMNTEAFF
>14|TRBD2|TRBV29-1|TRBJ2-3|-
TGCAGCGCTCGGGGACTAGCGGTTCTTGATACGCAGTATTTT
CSARGLAVLDTQYF
>16|-|TRBV5-1|TRBJ2-3|-
TGCGCCAGCAGCCCCGTGGAGGCGGCTAGCACAGATACGCAGTATTTT
CASSPVEAASTDTQYF
>15|-|TRBV6-5|TRBJ1-6|-
TGTGCCAGCAGTTACCAGCAGGAGGATAATTCACCCCTCCACTTT
CASSYQQEDNSPLHF
>13|-|TRBV19|TRBJ1-2|-
TGTGCCAGTAGTATCCGGCGGGGGCGAGGCTACACCTTC
CASSIRRGRGYTF
>16|-|TRBV5-6|TRBJ1-1|-
TGTGCCAGCACCCCCCCCCTTAGGTTGGGGAGCACTGAAGCTTTCTTT
CASTPPLRLGSTEAFF
>15|-|TRBV18|TRBJ1-1|-
TGTGCCAGCTCACCATTCTACGGACAGAACACTGAAGCTTTCTTT
CASSPFYGQNTEAFF
>14|-|TRBV10-2|TRBJ1-5|-
TGCGCCAGCAGTGATTTCGAGGGCAATCAGCCCCAGCATTTT
CASSDFEGNQPQHF
>12|-|TRBV12-3/TRBV12-4|TRBJ2-7|-
TGTGCCAGCAGTTTGGGGCCCGGGGAGCAGTACTTC
CASSLGPGEQYF
>15|TRBD1|TRBV14|TRBJ2-4|-
TGTGCCAGCAGCCAACTTCGAGGGGGCGCCGGAATTCAGTACTTC
CASSQLRGGAGIQYF
>13|-|TRBV5-4|TRBJ1-1|-
TGTGCCAGCAGATGGGACACCACTACTGAAGCTTTCTTT
CASRWDTTTEAFF
>14|TRBD2|TRBV5-4|TRBJ2-7|-
TGTGCCAGCAGCTTTAGCGGGGGGGTCTACGAGCAGTACTTC
CASSFSGGVYEQYF
>17|TRBD1|TRBV4-1|TRBJ1-2|-
TGCGCCAGCAGCCATCCCAGGGGGGACCCAGCTAACTATGGCTACACCTTC
CASSHPRGDPANYGYTF
>15|-|TRBV7-8|TRBJ1-2|-
TGTGCCAGCAGCTTACAAGGCAGGGGAGGCTATGGCTACACCTTC
CASSLQGRGGYGYTF
>17|TRBD2|TRBV4-3|TRBJ2-1|-
TGCGCCAGCAGCCTAAACCTAGCGGGGGGGACCTACAATGAGCAGTTCTTC
CASSLNLAGGTYNEQFF
>13|-|TRBV27|TRBJ2-5|-
TGTGCCAGCAGTTTGGCAGGGCTAGAGACCCAGTACTTC
CASSLAGLETQYF
>14|-|TRBV11-2|TRBJ2-7|-
TGTGCCAGCAGCTCATCCGGGACTTCCTACGAGCAGTACTTC
CASSSSGTSYEQYF
>14|-|TRBV6-5|TRBJ1-4|-
TGTGCCAGCAGTCAACATTCAGGGGTTGAAAAACTGTTTTTT
CASSQHSGVEKLFF
>14|-|TRBV5-1|TRBJ1-3|-
TGCGCCAGCAGCTTCGGGAGCTCTGGAAACACCATATATTTT
CASSFGSSGNTIYF
>14|-|TRBV19|TRBJ1-5|-
TGTGCCAGTAGGGACGGGAAGGGCAATCAGCCCCAGCATTTT
CASRDGKGNQPQHF
>12|-|TRBV19|TRBJ1-6|-
TGTGCCAGTAGGGGTGAGTTCTCACCCCTCCACTTT
CASRGEFSPLHF
>16|TRBD1|TRBV3-1/TRBV3-2|TRBJ1-6|-
TGTGCCAGCAGCCAAGGAGGGGCAGGGGGGGCCTCACCCCTCCACTTT
CASSQGGAGGASPLHF
>15|-|TRBV5-1|TRBJ1-2|-
TGCGCCAGCAGTCAGGACAGCATGAAGAACTATGGCTACACCTTC
CASSQDSMKNYGYTF
>14|-|TRBV19|TRBJ2-4|-
TGTGCCAGTAGTATCTCCTCGAGGCCACCTATTCAGTACTTC
CASSISSRPPIQYF
>12|TRBD1|TRBV6-2/TRBV6-3|TRBJ2-7|-
TGTGCCAGCAGCCGGACAGGGTACGAGCAGTACTTC
CASSRTGYEQYF
>14|-|TRBV15|TRBJ1-2|-
TGTGCCACCAGCAGAGCAGTGTGGGGCGCTGGCTACACCTTC
CATSRAVWGAGYTF
>13|-|TRBV4-3|TRBJ1-1|-
TGCGCCAGCAGCCAAGTGGGGGATCTCGGAGCTTTCTTT
CASSQVGDLGAFF
>15|TRBD1|TRBV7-2|TRBJ1-5|-
TGTGCCAGCAGCACCTCGACAGGGGGTAATCAGCCCCAGCATTTT
CASSTSTGGNQPQHF
>15|-|TRBV9|TRBJ1-5|few
TGTGCCAGCAGCGTAGGAACGAGGGATAATCAGCCCCAGCATTTT
CASSVGTRDNQPQHF
>15|-|TRBV9|TRBJ2-1|-
TGTGCCAGCAGCGTGGTGGCGGGGCCATACAATGAGCAGTTCTTC
CASSVVAGPYNEQFF
>13|-|TRBV7-9|TRBJ1-2|once
TGTGCCAGCAGCTTACAGGGGAACTATGGCTACACCTTC
CASSLQGNYGYTF
>14|TRBD2|TRBV2|TRBJ2-5|-
TGTGCCAGCTTCGGGACTAGCCCCCAAGAGACCCAGTACTTC
CASFGTSPQETQYF
>14|-|TRBV19|TRBJ2-1|few
TGTGCCAGTAGTTCCCGAGGAACCTACAATGAGCAGTTCTTC
CASSSRGTYNEQFF
>14|TRBD1|TRBV5-3|TRBJ2-7|few
TGTGCCAGAAGCCCGGGACAGGGTAGGTACGAGCAGTACTTC
CARSPGQGRYEQYF
>14|-|TRBV4-2|TRBJ1-2|-
TGTGCCAGCAGCGAAGGGGGGGGTCCTTATGGCTACACCTTC
CASSEGGGPYGYTF
>15|-|TRBV5-1|TRBJ2-3|-
TGCGCCAGCAGCTTAGGAGGAAAGAGCACAGATACGCAGTATTTT
CASSLGGKSTDTQYF
>21|-|TRBV5-3|TRBJ1-2|-
TGTGCCAGAAGCTTGTGGGGTCGGACTGGGCAGGCGGCGAATACGAACTATGGCTACACCTTC
CARSLWGRTGQAANTNYGYTF
>14|-|TRBV28|TRBJ1-1|-
TGTGCCAGCAGTTTAACACGGTCGGTGTCTGAAGCTTTCTTT
CASSLTRSVSEAFF
>14|-|TRBV11-2|TRBJ2-1|-
TGTGCCAGCAGCTTAGCCGGATCCTACAATGAGCAGTTCTTC
CASSLAGSYNEQFF
>15|-|TRBV19|TRBJ1-2|once
TGTGCCAGTAGTATAGGTATCCAGGGACTGGATGGCTACACCTTC
CASSIGIQGLDGYTF
>15|TRBD1|TRBV27|TRBJ1-4|medium-sized
TGTGCCAGCAGTCCCAGTCCAGGGGGTACTGAAAAACTGTTTTTT
CASSPSPGGTEKLFF
>14|-|TRBV4-3|TRBJ1-2|-
TGCGCCAGCAGCCAAGACAGGGGAGGCTATGGCTACACCTTC
CASSQDRGGYGYTF
>15|-|TRBV7-9|TRBJ1-5|-
TGTGCCAGCAGCTTGGCAGGGGTCGACAATCAGCCCCAGCATTTT
CASSLAGVDNQPQHF
>14|-|TRBV6-1|TRBJ1-3|-
TGTGCCAGCAGTGACGGTTTTGCTGGAAACACCATATATTTT
CASSDGFAGNTIYF
>12|-|TRBV12-3/TRBV12-4|TRBJ1-5|-
TGTGCCAGCAGCACAGGGCGAGGGCCCCAGCATTTT
CASSTGRGPQHF